This TCR beta chain was retrieved from a study of control samples from healthy donors and cancer patients. This clone showed up just once. Trimming left V 6 bases short and J 7 bases short, with 17 bases between. Germline V gene lookup returns CDR1 SGHKS and CDR2 YYEKEE (reference sequence). This CDR3 contains 14 residues. Using immunoSEQ multiplex PCR, the repertoire was profiled, and TCRdb retains in-frame clones only, with some absent. Among 120,000 or so clones listed, approximately 92% were seen once. The sequencing sample was made of PBMCs. The chain recombines TRBV5-5 with TRBJ2-1, with D possibly being TRBD1 or TRBD2 (5 bases each). The TCR sequence derives from a man older than 75 with head and neck cancer. The CDR3 DNA follows: TGTGCCAGCACCCAGAGAAGCGAGGGGAATGAGCAGTTCTTC. As protein: CASTQRSEGNEQFF.